A selection of T cell receptor beta chains follows, all from one sample in a study of shared clonotypes between healthy human individuals. Profiling relied on immunoSEQ multiplex PCR, and the TCRdb table lists in-frame clones only, not all of them. The profile shows over a million clones, 98% of them singletons. The sequenced sample was naive CD4+ T cells sorted from blood. These receptors were obtained from a man aged 25 to 40 in good health. Both conserved end residues are part of each CDR3. D genes are given only for firm matches. The size of a clone is reported for some rows only, either as once, few or many, or as a class for expanded clones.

j_call d_call v_call clone_size cdr3_nt cdr3_aa
TRBJ2-2 . TRBV5-1 . TGCGCCAGCAGCTTGGGGGGACACGAGAGCACCGGGGAGCTGTTTTTT CASSLGGHESTGELFF
TRBJ2-1 . TRBV28 . TGTGCCAGCAGCCCGAAAACCGGGGGCCTTAAGACGGAGCAGTTCTTC CASSPKTGGLKTEQFF
TRBJ1-2 . TRBV7-9 . TGTGCCAGCAGCTTAGACCTGAGCACGCCAGGCTACACCTTC CASSLDLSTPGYTF
TRBJ2-1 . TRBV20-1 once TGCAGTGCTATAGGGAATGAGCAGTTCTTC CSAIGNEQFF
TRBJ1-1 . TRBV27 . TGTGCCAGCGCGTTACTCGGAGAAACTGAAGCTTTCTTT CASALLGETEAFF
TRBJ2-7 . TRBV6-1 . TGTGCCAGCAGTGAAGTAAGGGAACTCGAGCAGTACTTC CASSEVRELEQYF
TRBJ2-5 . TRBV20-1 . TGCAGTGTCCCATTCGGCGTACCCCAGTACTTC CSVPFGVPQYF
TRBJ2-5 . TRBV7-8 . TGTGCCAGCAGCTTAGAAGCAAAAGAGACCCAGTACTTC CASSLEAKETQYF
TRBJ2-7 . TRBV5-6 . TGTGCCAGCGGTAACAGGGTATCGCGCGAGCAGTACTTC CASGNRVSREQYF
TRBJ1-5 . TRBV7-9 . TGTGCCAGCAGCTTAGGGGAAAATCAGCCCCAGCATTTT CASSLGENQPQHF
TRBJ2-7 . TRBV10-3 . TGTGCCACCGAAAACGTGGGAGTTGGCGAGCAGTACTTC CATENVGVGEQYF
TRBJ2-5 . TRBV7-6 . TGTGCCAGCAGCTTACTCACGGGGCGCGTAGTAGAGACCCAGTACTTC CASSLLTGRVVETQYF
TRBJ2-1 . TRBV29-1 . TGCAGCGTTGAAGATCCGTATGAGCAGTTCTTC CSVEDPYEQFF
TRBJ2-7 . TRBV30 . TGTGCCTGGACAAAGGGAGTGTCCTACGAGCAGTACTTC CAWTKGVSYEQYF
TRBJ2-7 . TRBV6-1 . TGTGCCAGCGAAGTATTAGCCGAGCAGTACTTC CASEVLAEQYF
TRBJ1-1 . TRBV11-3 . TGTGCCAGCAGCTTAAGGGGCCGGACTGAAGCTTTCTTT CASSLRGRTEAFF
TRBJ2-7 . TRBV7-2 . TGTGCCAGCAGCTTAGGCGGTTTTCGGGCCTACGAGCAGTACTTC CASSLGGFRAYEQYF
TRBJ2-7 . TRBV6-1 . TGTGCCAGCAGTGAACACCGGAGGGGATCCTGGGACGAGCAGTACTTC CASSEHRRGSWDEQYF
TRBJ1-2 . TRBV27 . TGTGCCAGCAGTCCGGCCCAGGCGTTCTATGGCTACACCTTC CASSPAQAFYGYTF
TRBJ2-7 . TRBV5-4 . TGTGCCAGCAGCTCCGTCTCTCGGGCATCAATCATGGGGGAGCAGTACTTC CASSSVSRASIMGEQYF
TRBJ2-5 . TRBV13 . TGTGCCAGCAGCCCGAGGGCATTCCAAGAGACCCAGTACTTC CASSPRAFQETQYF
TRBJ1-1 . TRBV7-9 . TGTGCCAGCAGCTTTGGTAGCACTGAAGCTTTCTTT CASSFGSTEAFF
TRBJ1-5 TRBD1 TRBV5-8 . TGTGCCAGCATCCGGACAGGGGGGTATCAGCCCCAGCATTTT CASIRTGGYQPQHF
TRBJ1-2 . TRBV6-5 . TGTGCCAGTACAGGGCGGGGGTATGGCTACACCTTC CASTGRGYGYTF
TRBJ2-7 . TRBV2 . TGTGCCAGCAGTTCCCCCAACTACGAGCAGTACTTC CASSSPNYEQYF
TRBJ2-5 . TRBV14 . TGTGCCAGCAGCCAAGAAAATCGGGGCTGGGAGACCCAGTACTTC CASSQENRGWETQYF
TRBJ1-3 TRBD1 TRBV4-1 . TGCGCCAGCAGCTCCGGACAGGGAGGTGGAAACACCATATATTTT CASSSGQGGGNTIYF
TRBJ2-7 . TRBV19 . TGTGCCAGTAGTACTCTGGTCGGTTACGAGCAGTACTTC CASSTLVGYEQYF
TRBJ2-2 . TRBV5-4 . TGTGCCAGCAGGACACTAGGTTCCACCGGGGAGCTGTTTTTT CASRTLGSTGELFF
TRBJ2-7 TRBD1 TRBV5-4 . TGTGCCAGCAGCTCTCCAAAGACAGGGGGATCCTACGAGCAGTACTTC CASSSPKTGGSYEQYF
TRBJ2-2 . TRBV7-2 . TGTGCCAGCAGCTTAGGGGTTGCAGTTAGGGAGCTGTTTTTT CASSLGVAVRELFF
TRBJ2-3 . TRBV5-1 . TGCGCCAGCAGCCTTCGACTAGTTTCAGATACGCAGTATTTT CASSLRLVSDTQYF
TRBJ1-1 . TRBV10-1 . TGCGCCAGCAGTGGTAGCAGATCTAACACTGAAGCTTTCTTT CASSGSRSNTEAFF
TRBJ2-4 TRBD1 TRBV10-2 . TGCGCCAGCAGTGAGCGACAGGGCAACATTCAGTACTTC CASSERQGNIQYF
TRBJ2-5 TRBD2 TRBV4-2 . TGTGCCAGCAGCCAAGAAGGTATGGCGGGAGATGGAGAGACCCAGTACTTC CASSQEGMAGDGETQYF